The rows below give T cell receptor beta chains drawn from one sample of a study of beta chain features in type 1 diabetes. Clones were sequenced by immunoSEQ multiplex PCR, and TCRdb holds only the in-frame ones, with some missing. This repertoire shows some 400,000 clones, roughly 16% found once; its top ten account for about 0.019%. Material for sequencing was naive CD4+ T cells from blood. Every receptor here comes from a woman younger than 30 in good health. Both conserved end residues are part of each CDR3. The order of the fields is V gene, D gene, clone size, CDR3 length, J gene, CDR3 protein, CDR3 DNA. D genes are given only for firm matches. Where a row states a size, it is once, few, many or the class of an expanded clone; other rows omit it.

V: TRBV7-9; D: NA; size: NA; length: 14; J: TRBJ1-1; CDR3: CASSLAGVIPEAFF; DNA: TGTGCCAGCAGCTTAGCAGGGGTAATCCCTGAAGCTTTCTTT
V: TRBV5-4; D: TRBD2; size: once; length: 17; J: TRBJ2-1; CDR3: CASSLGGGRSSYNEQFF; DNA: TGTGCCAGCAGCTTGGGAGGCGGGAGGAGCTCCTACAATGAGCAGTTCTTC
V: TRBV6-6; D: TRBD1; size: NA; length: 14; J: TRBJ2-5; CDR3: CASLYRGKRETQYF; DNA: TGTGCCAGCTTATACAGGGGGAAGAGAGAGACCCAGTACTTC
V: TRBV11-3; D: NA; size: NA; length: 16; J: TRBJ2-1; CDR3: CASSLDHASSYNEQFF; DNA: TGTGCCAGCAGCTTAGATCATGCCAGCTCCTACAATGAGCAGTTCTTC
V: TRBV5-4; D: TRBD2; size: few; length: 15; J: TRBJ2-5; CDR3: CASSLALAGGETQYF; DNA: TGTGCCAGCAGCTTGGCACTAGCGGGAGGGGAGACCCAGTACTTC
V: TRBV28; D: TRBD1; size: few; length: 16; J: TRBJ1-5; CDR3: CATSDGTVNSNQPQHF; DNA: TGTGCCACTTCAGATGGGACAGTTAATAGCAATCAGCCCCAGCATTTT
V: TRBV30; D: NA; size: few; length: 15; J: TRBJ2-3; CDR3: CAWRVVRGSTDTQYF; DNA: TGTGCCTGGAGGGTCGTTCGCGGTAGCACAGATACGCAGTATTTT
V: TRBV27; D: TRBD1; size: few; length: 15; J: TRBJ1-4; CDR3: CASSSWAGGDEKLFF; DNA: TGTGCCAGCAGTTCCTGGGCAGGGGGCGATGAAAAACTGTTTTTT
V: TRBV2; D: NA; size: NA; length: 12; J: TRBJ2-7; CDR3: CASRGDPYEQYF; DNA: TGTGCCAGCAGAGGAGATCCCTACGAGCAGTACTTC
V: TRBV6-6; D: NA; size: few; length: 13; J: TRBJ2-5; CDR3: CASTSAGAETQYF; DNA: TGTGCCAGCACCAGCGCTGGGGCAGAGACCCAGTACTTC
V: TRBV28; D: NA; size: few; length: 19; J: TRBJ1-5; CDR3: CASTIFWRGRGLWSQPQHF; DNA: TGTGCCAGCACCATCTTTTGGCGGGGACGCGGACTTTGGTCTCAGCCCCAGCATTTT
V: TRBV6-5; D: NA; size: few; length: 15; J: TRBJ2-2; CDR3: CASSRTLGLAGELFF; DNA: TGTGCCAGCAGTCGGACTCTGGGGTTAGCCGGGGAGCTGTTTTTT
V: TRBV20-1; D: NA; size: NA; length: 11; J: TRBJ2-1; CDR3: CSALARNEQFF; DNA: TGCAGTGCGCTCGCTCGGAATGAGCAGTTCTTC
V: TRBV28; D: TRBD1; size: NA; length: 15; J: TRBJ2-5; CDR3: CASRLMDRGPETQYF; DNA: TGTGCCAGCAGACTGATGGACAGGGGACCCGAGACCCAGTACTTC
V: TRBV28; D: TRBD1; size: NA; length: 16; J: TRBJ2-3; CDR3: CASSLWGTGDTDTQYF; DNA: TGTGCCAGCAGTTTATGGGGGACAGGGGACACAGATACGCAGTATTTT
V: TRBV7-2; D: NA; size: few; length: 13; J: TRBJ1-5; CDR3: CASSFGGDQPQHF; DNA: TGTGCCAGCAGCTTTGGCGGTGATCAGCCCCAGCATTTT
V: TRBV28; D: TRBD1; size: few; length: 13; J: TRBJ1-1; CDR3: CASGRQGRTEAFF; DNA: TGTGCCAGCGGACGACAGGGTCGAACTGAAGCTTTCTTT
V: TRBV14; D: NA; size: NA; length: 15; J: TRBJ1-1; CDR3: CASSQRLTANTEAFF; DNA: TGTGCCAGCAGCCAGAGGCTGACGGCGAACACTGAAGCTTTCTTT
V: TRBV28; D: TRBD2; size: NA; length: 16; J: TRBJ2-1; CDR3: CASRPGGAGYNNEQFF; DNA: TGTGCCAGCAGGCCGGGGGGAGCGGGTTACAACAATGAGCAGTTCTTC
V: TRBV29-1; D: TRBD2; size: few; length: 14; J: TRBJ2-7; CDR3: CSVGFSGRVYEQYF; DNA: TGCAGCGTGGGTTTTAGCGGGAGGGTCTACGAGCAGTACTTC
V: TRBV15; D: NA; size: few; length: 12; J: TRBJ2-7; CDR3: CATSRGQSEQYF; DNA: TGTGCCACCAGCAGAGGACAGTCCGAGCAGTACTTC
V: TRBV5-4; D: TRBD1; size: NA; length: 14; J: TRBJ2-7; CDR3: CASSAGTGTYEQYF; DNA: TGTGCCAGCAGCGCCGGGACAGGAACCTACGAGCAGTACTTC
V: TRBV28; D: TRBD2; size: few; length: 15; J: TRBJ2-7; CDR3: CASSLGAGGPRGQYF; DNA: TGTGCCAGCAGTTTAGGGGCGGGAGGGCCTCGGGGACAGTACTTC
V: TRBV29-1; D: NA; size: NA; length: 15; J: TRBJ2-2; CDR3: CSGTARGGITGELFF; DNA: TGCAGCGGTACCGCTAGGGGTGGGATCACCGGGGAGCTGTTTTTT
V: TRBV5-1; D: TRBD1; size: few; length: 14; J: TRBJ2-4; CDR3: CASSGGQGVDIQYF; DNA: TGCGCCAGCAGCGGGGGACAGGGGGTGGACATTCAGTACTTC
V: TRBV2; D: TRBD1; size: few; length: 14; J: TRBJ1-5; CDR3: CASRAGQGGQPQHF; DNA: TGTGCCAGCAGGGCGGGACAGGGAGGCCAGCCCCAGCATTTT
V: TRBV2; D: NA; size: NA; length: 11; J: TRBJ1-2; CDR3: CASGLADGYTF; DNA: TGTGCCAGCGGGCTGGCAGATGGCTACACCTTC
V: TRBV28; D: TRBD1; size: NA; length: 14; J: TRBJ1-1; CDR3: CASSSPGGNAEAFF; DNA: TGTGCCAGCAGTTCTCCAGGGGGAAACGCTGAAGCTTTCTTT
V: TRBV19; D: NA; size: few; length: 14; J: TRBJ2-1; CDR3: CASSKISSYNEQFF; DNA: TGTGCCAGTAGTAAGATTAGCTCCTACAATGAGCAGTTCTTC
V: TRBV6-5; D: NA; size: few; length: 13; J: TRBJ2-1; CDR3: CASSRTGRHEQFF; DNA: TGTGCCAGCAGCCGTACAGGTCGCCATGAGCAGTTCTTC
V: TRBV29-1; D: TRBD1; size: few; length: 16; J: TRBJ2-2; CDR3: CSVEIEGAANTGELFF; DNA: TGCAGCGTTGAAATAGAGGGGGCTGCGAACACCGGGGAGCTGTTTTTT
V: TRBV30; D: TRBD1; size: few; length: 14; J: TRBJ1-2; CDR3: CAWKSGQGPVGYTF; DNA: TGTGCCTGGAAAAGTGGACAGGGCCCGGTCGGCTACACCTTC
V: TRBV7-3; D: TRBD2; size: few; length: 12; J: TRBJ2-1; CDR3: CASSSLAGEQFF; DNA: TGTGCCAGCAGCTCCTTAGCGGGAGAGCAGTTCTTC